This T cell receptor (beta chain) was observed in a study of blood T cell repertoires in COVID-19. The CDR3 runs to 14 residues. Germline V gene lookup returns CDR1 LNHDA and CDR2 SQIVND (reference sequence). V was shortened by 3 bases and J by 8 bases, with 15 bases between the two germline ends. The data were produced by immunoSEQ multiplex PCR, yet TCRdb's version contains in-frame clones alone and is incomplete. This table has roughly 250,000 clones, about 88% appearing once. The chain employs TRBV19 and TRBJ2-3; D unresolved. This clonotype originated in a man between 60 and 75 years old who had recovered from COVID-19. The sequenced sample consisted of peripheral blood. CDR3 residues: CASSIPDRPGTQYF. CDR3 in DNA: TGTGCCAGTAGTATCCCGGATCGACCGGGTACGCAGTATTTT.